A selection of T cell receptor beta chains follows, all from one sample in a study of blood T cell repertoires in COVID-19. Clones were sequenced by immunoSEQ multiplex PCR, and TCRdb holds only the in-frame ones, with some missing. The table includes about 43,000 clones, 85% to 90% detected once. The source material was peripheral blood. Receptors originate from a human donor in a cohort sampled during active COVID-19. CDR3s include the opening cysteine and the closing phenylalanine or tryptophan. A D gene is named only where the DNA matches it firmly. A clone size is listed for some rows: how often the clone was seen (once, few, many), or a class if it is expanded.

J gene | clone size | V gene | D gene | CDR3 DNA | CDR3 protein
TRBJ2-5 | - | TRBV2 | - | TGTGCCAGCACGCCAGGGGGGATTAAAGAGACCCAGTACTTC | CASTPGGIKETQYF
TRBJ2-5 | - | TRBV28 | - | TGTGCCAGCAGTTTGGAGGGGGCCGAAGAGACCCAGTACTTC | CASSLEGAEETQYF
TRBJ2-2 | - | TRBV5-1 | TRBD2 | TGCGCCAGCAGCTCCCCAGCGGAACCCGGGGGGGACACCGGGGAGCTGTTTTTT | CASSSPAEPGGDTGELFF
TRBJ2-5 | - | TRBV2 | - | TGTGCCAGCAACCAATACAGGGATCAAGAGACCCAGTACTTC | CASNQYRDQETQYF
TRBJ2-7 | - | TRBV19 | TRBD1 | TGTGCCTCTCAGGCGGGACAGGGGGCCTACGAGCAGTACTTC | CASQAGQGAYEQYF
TRBJ2-7 | - | TRBV2 | - | TGTGCCAGCAGTGAGGTACGACTGAGGCAGTACTTC | CASSEVRLRQYF
TRBJ2-1 | - | TRBV27 | - | TGTGCCAGCCGCCACCGGGAAAACTACAATGAGCAGTTCTTC | CASRHRENYNEQFF
TRBJ2-7 | - | TRBV2 | - | TGTGCCAGCACCGCAGGTTTTAGCTCCTACGAGCAGTACTTC | CASTAGFSSYEQYF
TRBJ2-2 | - | TRBV18 | TRBD2 | TGTGCCAGCTCACCACCAACAGCGGGAGCCACCGGGGAGCTGTTTTTT | CASSPPTAGATGELFF
TRBJ2-7 | - | TRBV28 | TRBD2 | TGTGCCAGCAGTTTAAGGGGGACTAGCGGGAGGGTCCTCACCTACGAGCAGTACTTC | CASSLRGTSGRVLTYEQYF
TRBJ2-7 | - | TRBV28 | TRBD1 | TGTGCCAGCAGGGGCGCAGGACAGGGTTCGTCCTACGAGCAGTACTTC | CASRGAGQGSSYEQYF
TRBJ2-7 | few | TRBV18 | TRBD2 | TGTGCCAGCTCCCCCTCCAGCGGGGCAACCTACGAGCAGTACTTC | CASSPSSGATYEQYF
TRBJ1-6 | - | TRBV27 | TRBD1 | TGTGCCAGCACCGTTAACCGGGACAGCCGGAATTCACCCCTCCACTTT | CASTVNRDSRNSPLHF
TRBJ2-7 | - | TRBV6-2/TRBV6-3 | - | TGTGCCAGCAGTTACTCGGGCCTTTACGAGCAGTACTTC | CASSYSGLYEQYF
TRBJ2-3 | - | TRBV7-9 | - | TGTGCCAGCAGCTCAGTATATTTT | CASSSVYF
TRBJ2-6 | once | TRBV19 | TRBD1 | TGTGCCAGTAGTGAGGACAGGGGGTCTTACTCTGGGGCCAACGTCCTGACTTTC | CASSEDRGSYSGANVLTF
TRBJ1-2 | - | TRBV5-1 | TRBD1 | TGCGCCAGCAGCTTGGCAGGGACAGACTATGGCTACACCTTC | CASSLAGTDYGYTF
TRBJ2-3 | - | TRBV7-8 | - | TGTGCCAGCAGAGGGGGGGCGGTGGGCACAGATACGCAGTATTTT | CASRGGAVGTDTQYF
TRBJ2-2 | - | TRBV3-1/TRBV3-2 | - | TGTGCCAGCAGCCAAGGTCAGGTTAACACCGGGGAGCTGTTTTTT | CASSQGQVNTGELFF
TRBJ2-2 | few | TRBV5-4 | TRBD1 | TGTGCCAGCAGCCCGATTGACAGGGACAGCGGGGAGCTGTTTTTT | CASSPIDRDSGELFF
TRBJ2-3 | - | TRBV10-2 | TRBD2 | TGCGCCAGCGAGGTTGGACTAGCAGTACAAGATACGCAGTATTTT | CASEVGLAVQDTQYF
TRBJ1-1 | - | TRBV2 | - | TGTGCCAGCAGAGAAGCCGTGAACACTGAAGCTTTCTTT | CASREAVNTEAFF
TRBJ1-5 | - | TRBV24-1 | - | TGTGCCACCAGTGATTTTGAGAGCAATCAGCCCCAGCATTTT | CATSDFESNQPQHF
TRBJ1-1 | - | TRBV24-1 | - | TGTGCCACCAGTGGACCCGGGGGGAACACTGAAGCTTTCTTT | CATSGPGGNTEAFF
TRBJ1-2 | - | TRBV18 | - | TGTGCCAGCTCACCTTCCAGGTTCGGGGAGAACTATGGCTACACCTTC | CASSPSRFGENYGYTF
TRBJ2-1 | - | TRBV10-3 | TRBD2 | TGTGCCATCAGTGAGTCTGCCGGGACTAGCGTTGCCAATGAGCAGTTCTTC | CAISESAGTSVANEQFF
TRBJ2-2 | - | TRBV6-5 | - | TGTGCCAGCAGCCTAGGTTTGAACACCGGGGAGCTGTTTTTT | CASSLGLNTGELFF
TRBJ1-5 | - | TRBV19 | TRBD1 | TGTGCCAGTAGTACGAACGACAGGGTTCATCAGCCCCAGCATTTT | CASSTNDRVHQPQHF
TRBJ1-5 | - | TRBV30 | TRBD1 | TGTGCCTGGAGTGTACAGGGGGCGCGGGTTCAGCCCCAGCATTTT | CAWSVQGARVQPQHF
TRBJ1-3 | - | TRBV2 | - | TGTGCCAGCAGTGTCGGGGGATCTGGAAACACCATATATTTT | CASSVGGSGNTIYF
TRBJ2-7 | - | TRBV5-6 | - | TGTGCCAGCAGCTCCCGTGGCTGGAGCTCCTACGAGCAGTACTTC | CASSSRGWSSYEQYF
TRBJ2-3 | - | TRBV5-4 | TRBD1 | TGTGCCAGCAGCCCAGACAGGGCGAACACAGATACGCAGTATTTT | CASSPDRANTDTQYF